These T cell receptor beta chains were read from a single sample in a study of identical twins. TCRdb reprocessed the 5' RACE reads with MiXCR, giving one entry per CDR3 protein. Among 500,000 to 700,000 distinct CDR3 sequences listed, just over 7% were seen once. In addition, the sample was reused for a study of yellow fever vaccine responses in identical twins.

Material: PBMCs. The origin of the receptors is a woman aged 18-35 years in good health. CDR3s include the opening cysteine and the closing phenylalanine or tryptophan. Each record gives: J gene, D gene, clone size, V gene, CDR3 length, CDR3 DNA, CDR3 protein. The D gene is left open where the match is weak. Clone sizes are given selectively: once, few, many, or a class where the clone is expanded.

J: TRBJ1-1; D: NA; size: NA; V: TRBV5-5; length: 17; DNA: TGTGCCAGCAGCCCCGTAGTGTCAGCCTCGGTGAACACTGAAGCTTTCTTT; CDR3: CASSPVVSASVNTEAFF
J: TRBJ2-1; D: TRBD2; size: few; V: TRBV6-2/TRBV6-3; length: 19; DNA: TGTGCCAGCAGTTTAAAGAGACTAGCTGTAGTTGGACGTCGGAATGAGCAGTTCTTC; CDR3: CASSLKRLAVVGRRNEQFF
J: TRBJ2-7; D: NA; size: NA; V: TRBV6-5; length: 15; DNA: TGTGCCAGCAGTTACTCCCGTGGGGTAGCAGGCGAGCAGTACTTC; CDR3: CASSYSRGVAGEQYF
J: TRBJ2-3; D: TRBD2; size: NA; V: TRBV12-3/TRBV12-4; length: 16; DNA: TGTGCCAGCACCGTCTTTCAGCGGGGTAGCACAAATACGCAGTATTTT; CDR3: CASTVFQRGSTNTQYF
J: TRBJ1-1; D: NA; size: NA; V: TRBV29-1; length: 13; DNA: TGCAGCGCCGTCTCCGCCGCGCGGACTGAAGCTTTCTTT; CDR3: CSAVSAARTEAFF
J: TRBJ2-1; D: TRBD2; size: many; V: TRBV3-1; length: 16; DNA: TGTGCCAGCAGCCACTCCGGGACTAGCGGGAGTCGTGAGCAGTTCTTC; CDR3: CASSHSGTSGSREQFF
J: TRBJ2-5; D: TRBD2; size: few; V: TRBV20-1; length: 16; DNA: TGCAGTGCTAGAGTATATGGGACTAGCGGCCAAGAGACCCAGTACTTC; CDR3: CSARVYGTSGQETQYF
J: TRBJ2-5; D: TRBD2; size: many; V: TRBV10-3; length: 15; DNA: TGTGCCATCAGTGACGGTACTAGCGGGAGGGAGACCCAGTACTTC; CDR3: CAISDGTSGRETQYF
J: TRBJ2-5; D: NA; size: NA; V: TRBV5-5; length: 13; DNA: TGTGCCAGCAGCGCCGGGTCGCGGGAGACCCAGTACTTC; CDR3: CASSAGSRETQYF
J: TRBJ2-1; D: TRBD1; size: few; V: TRBV29-1; length: 13; DNA: TGCAGCGTCAACCGGGACAGGGTTGGTGAGCAGTTCTTC; CDR3: CSVNRDRVGEQFF
J: TRBJ2-7; D: NA; size: few; V: TRBV29-1; length: 13; DNA: TGCAGCGCTAAGGGAGGTCTTACCTACGAGCAGTACTTC; CDR3: CSAKGGLTYEQYF
J: TRBJ1-1; D: NA; size: few; V: TRBV7-2; length: 14; DNA: TGTGCCAGCAGCTCTAGGGGTATGAAGACTGAAGCTTTCTTT; CDR3: CASSSRGMKTEAFF
J: TRBJ1-5; D: NA; size: many; V: TRBV20-1; length: 14; DNA: TGCAGTGCTGTAAGGGGGGAGAGCAATCAGCCCCAGCATTTT; CDR3: CSAVRGESNQPQHF
J: TRBJ1-5; D: NA; size: NA; V: TRBV20-1; length: 11; DNA: TGCAGTGCGCCTGCCTGGGATCGCCAGCATTTT; CDR3: CSAPAWDRQHF
J: TRBJ2-2; D: TRBD2; size: few; V: TRBV6-1; length: 18; DNA: TGTGCCAGCAGTCCCACTAGCGGGAGGGCCGGAAACACCGGGGAGCTGTTTTTT; CDR3: CASSPTSGRAGNTGELFF
J: TRBJ2-1; D: NA; size: many; V: TRBV7-9; length: 14; DNA: TGTGCCAGCCGCCAAGCGGGCTCCTACAATGAGCAGTTCTTC; CDR3: CASRQAGSYNEQFF
J: TRBJ1-1; D: NA; size: NA; V: TRBV27; length: 14; DNA: TGTGCCAGCAGGGCAGATTTATTGAACACTGAAGCTTTCTTT; CDR3: CASRADLLNTEAFF
J: TRBJ2-7; D: TRBD1; size: many; V: TRBV12-3/TRBV12-4; length: 15; DNA: TGTGCCAGCAGTAACCGGGACAGGGGTTTCTACGAGCAGTACTTC; CDR3: CASSNRDRGFYEQYF
J: TRBJ2-1; D: TRBD2; size: few; V: TRBV6-1; length: 15; DNA: TGTGCCAGCAGTGAAGGCCGGACTAGGCACAATGAGCAGTTCTTC; CDR3: CASSEGRTRHNEQFF
J: TRBJ1-2; D: NA; size: NA; V: TRBV5-1; length: 13; DNA: TGCGCCAGCAGTAAAGAGGGCAGCTATGGCTACACCTTC; CDR3: CASSKEGSYGYTF
J: TRBJ2-5; D: NA; size: NA; V: TRBV7-9; length: 15; DNA: TGTGCCAGCAGCTTAGGGGCTAGTAGACAAGAGACCCAGTACTTC; CDR3: CASSLGASRQETQYF
J: TRBJ2-3; D: NA; size: few; V: TRBV21-1; length: 15; DNA: TGTGCCAGCAGCAAAGTGCGCGAAGGAGCAGATACGCAGTATTTT; CDR3: CASSKVREGADTQYF
J: TRBJ2-2; D: NA; size: many; V: TRBV6-5; length: 14; DNA: TGTGCCAGCAGTCCTCGACAGAACACCGGGGAGCTGTTTTTT; CDR3: CASSPRQNTGELFF
J: TRBJ1-1; D: NA; size: few; V: TRBV10-3; length: 12; DNA: TGTGCCATCAGCAGAGGGGGGTTTGAAGCTTTCTTT; CDR3: CAISRGGFEAFF
J: TRBJ2-5; D: NA; size: few; V: TRBV29-1; length: 12; DNA: TGCAGCCTGACTAGGGGGCAAGAGACCCAGTACTTC; CDR3: CSLTRGQETQYF
J: TRBJ2-5; D: NA; size: NA; V: TRBV2; length: 13; DNA: TGTGCCAGCAGTGAGGACTACAAAGAGACCCAGTACTTC; CDR3: CASSEDYKETQYF
J: TRBJ2-3; D: TRBD2; size: many; V: TRBV12-3/TRBV12-4; length: 16; DNA: TGTGCCAGCAGTCCTATAGCGGGGAGGATCACAGATACGCAGTATTTT; CDR3: CASSPIAGRITDTQYF
J: TRBJ2-1; D: TRBD2; size: many; V: TRBV18; length: 16; DNA: TGTGCCAGCTCACCCGTCCCGGGACTATACTACAATGAGCAGTTCTTC; CDR3: CASSPVPGLYYNEQFF